Listed below are T cell receptor beta chains from one sample, sequenced in a study of blood T cell repertoires in COVID-19. Data came from immunoSEQ multiplex PCR; TCRdb stores just in-frame clones and leaves some out. The data contain roughly 140,000 clones, approximately 80% of them singletons. Sequencing input: peripheral blood. These receptor sequences come from a woman between 45 and 65 years old in a cohort sampled during active or convalescent COVID-19. Each CDR3 is given with its conserved first and last residue. Fields, in order: J gene, clone size, V gene, D gene, CDR3 length, CDR3 protein, CDR3 DNA. The D gene is left open where the match is weak. Expanded clones are given a class, and other clones once, few, many or no size at all.

>TRBJ2-2|-|TRBV5-1|TRBD2|15
CASSLSGGAAGELFF
TGCGCCAGCAGCCTTAGCGGGGGGGCAGCCGGGGAGCTGTTTTTT
>TRBJ2-2|-|TRBV3-1/TRBV3-2|TRBD2|17
CASRQPGLAGETGELFF
TGTGCCAGCAGGCAACCGGGACTAGCGGGGGAGACCGGGGAGCTGTTTTTT
>TRBJ2-3|-|TRBV6-5|-|13
CASTRSLRDTQYF
TGTGCCAGCACTAGAAGCCTTCGTGATACGCAGTATTTT
>TRBJ2-1|-|TRBV7-9|TRBD1|13
CASSLARGDRGFF
TGTGCCAGCAGCTTAGCGCGAGGAGACAGGGGGTTCTTC
>TRBJ1-1|-|TRBV15|TRBD1|15
CATSRDLGQGAITFF
TGTGCCACCAGCAGAGATTTGGGACAGGGGGCGATCACTTTCTTT
>TRBJ1-3|-|TRBV3-1/TRBV3-2|TRBD1|14
CASSQGASGNTIYF
TGTGCCAGCAGTCAGGGGGCCTCTGGAAACACCATATATTTT
>TRBJ1-1|-|TRBV29-1|TRBD1|12
CSGGQTNTEAFF
TGCAGCGGGGGACAGACAAACACTGAAGCTTTCTTT
>TRBJ2-1|few|TRBV10-3|TRBD2|16
CAIRAAGTSGGFEQFF
TGTGCCATCAGAGCCGCAGGGACTAGCGGGGGATTTGAGCAGTTCTTC
>TRBJ1-1|-|TRBV3-1/TRBV3-2|-|15
CASSQAWAQNTEAFF
TGTGCCAGCAGCCAAGCTTGGGCCCAGAACACTGAAGCTTTCTTT
>TRBJ2-3|few|TRBV7-8|TRBD1|17
CASSPGTGIYSTDTQYF
TGTGCCAGCAGCCCCGGGACAGGGATTTACAGCACAGATACGCAGTATTTT
>TRBJ2-1|-|TRBV23-1|TRBD1|14
CASSNGQGKTEQFF
TGCGCCAGCAGTAATGGACAGGGAAAGACTGAGCAGTTCTTC
>TRBJ1-1|-|TRBV7-2|TRBD1|14
CASSLDRGNTEAFF
TGTGCCAGCAGTTTAGACAGGGGGAACACTGAAGCTTTCTTT
>TRBJ2-6|-|TRBV28|-|15
CASNIGGSGANVLTF
TGTGCCAGCAATATAGGAGGCTCTGGGGCCAACGTCCTGACTTTC
>TRBJ1-2|-|TRBV29-1|-|12
CSVSSGDYGYTF
TGCAGCGTTAGCTCAGGGGACTATGGCTACACCTTC
>TRBJ1-6|few|TRBV10-3|-|16
CAISESGTGNNSPLHF
TGTGCCATCAGTGAGTCTGGCACAGGTAATAATTCACCCCTCCACTTT
>TRBJ2-2|-|TRBV4-2|-|17
CASSQRIMGGAAGELFF
TGTGCCAGCAGCCAACGCATAATGGGGGGGGCAGCCGGGGAGCTGTTTTTT
>TRBJ2-5|-|TRBV6-5|TRBD2|15
CASSSIAGGLKTQYF
TGTGCCAGCAGTTCCATAGCGGGGGGTTTAAAGACCCAGTACTTC
>TRBJ1-2|-|TRBV11-2|TRBD1|14
CASSLGDREDGYTF
TGTGCCAGCAGCTTAGGGGACAGGGAGGATGGCTACACCTTC